The text below deals with one TCR beta chain. These data belong to a study of OX40 agonist ivuxolimab in advanced cancers. Looking at the study overall: Patients were treated with ivuxolimab, an agonistic anti-OX40 (CD134) antibody. Dose-escalation subjects each had hepatocellular carcinoma, melanoma, renal cell or head and neck cancer.

Assay used: immunoSEQ multiplex PCR; TCRdb lists only in-frame clones, some missing. The sample has tens of thousands of clones, 80% to 90% seen once. V lost 2 bases and J lost 2, with 8 bases in between. This CDR3 contains 13 residues. The germline CDR1 and CDR2 sequences are GTSNPN and SVGIG (reference sequence). The V call is TRBV30, the J call TRBJ2-3; D unresolved. The material sequenced was CD4+ or CD8+ T cells sorted from blood, taken in a trial of the OX40 agonist ivuxolimab. This sequence originates from an adult with an advanced solid tumor such as melanoma, head and neck, liver or kidney cancer. The CDR3 sequence is CAWSITITDTQYF. The DNA of the CDR3 is TGTGCCTGGAGTATAACTATCACAGATACGCAGTATTTT.